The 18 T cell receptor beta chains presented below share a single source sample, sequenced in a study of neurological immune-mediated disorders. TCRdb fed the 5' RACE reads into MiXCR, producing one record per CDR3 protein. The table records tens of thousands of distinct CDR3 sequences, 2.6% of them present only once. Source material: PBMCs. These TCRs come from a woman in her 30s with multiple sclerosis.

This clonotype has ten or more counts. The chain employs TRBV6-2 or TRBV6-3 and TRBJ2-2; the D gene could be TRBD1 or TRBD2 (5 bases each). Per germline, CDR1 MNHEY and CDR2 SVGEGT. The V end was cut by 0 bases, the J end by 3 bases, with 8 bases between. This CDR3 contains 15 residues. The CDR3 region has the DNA TGTGCCAGCAGTTACTCCCAGGGAGACACCGGGGAGCTGTTTTTT. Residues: CASSYSQGDTGELFF.

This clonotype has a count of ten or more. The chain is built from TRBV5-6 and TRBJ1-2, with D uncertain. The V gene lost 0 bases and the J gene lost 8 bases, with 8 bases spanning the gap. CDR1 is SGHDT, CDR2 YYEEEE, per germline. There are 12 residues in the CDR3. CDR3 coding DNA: TGTGCCAGCAGCTTGGCCGTTGGCGGCTACACCTTC. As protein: CASSLAVGGYTF.

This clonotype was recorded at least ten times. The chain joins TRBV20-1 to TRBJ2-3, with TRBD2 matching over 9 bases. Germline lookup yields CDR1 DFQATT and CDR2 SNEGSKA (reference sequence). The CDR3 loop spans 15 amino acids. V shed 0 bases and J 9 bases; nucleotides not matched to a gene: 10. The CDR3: CSARDALTSGRTQYF. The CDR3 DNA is TGCAGTGCTAGAGATGCCCTGACTAGCGGCCGCACGCAGTATTTT.

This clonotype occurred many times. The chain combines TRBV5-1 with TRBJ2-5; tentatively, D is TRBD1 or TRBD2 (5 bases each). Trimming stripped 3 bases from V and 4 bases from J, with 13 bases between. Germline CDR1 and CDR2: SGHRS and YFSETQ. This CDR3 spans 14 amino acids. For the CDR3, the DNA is TGCGCCAGCAGCTGGGGCCCGGGGAGAGAGACCCAGTACTTC. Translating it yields CASSWGPGRETQYF.

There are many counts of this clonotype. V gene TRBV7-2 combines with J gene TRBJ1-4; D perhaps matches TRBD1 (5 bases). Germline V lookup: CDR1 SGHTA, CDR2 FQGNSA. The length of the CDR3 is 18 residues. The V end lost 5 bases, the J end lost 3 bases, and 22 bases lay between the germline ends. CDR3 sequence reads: CASSPSGQGRAANEKLFF. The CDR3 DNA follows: TGTGCCAGCAGCCCCTCGGGGCAGGGTCGAGCGGCTAATGAAAAACTGTTTTTT.

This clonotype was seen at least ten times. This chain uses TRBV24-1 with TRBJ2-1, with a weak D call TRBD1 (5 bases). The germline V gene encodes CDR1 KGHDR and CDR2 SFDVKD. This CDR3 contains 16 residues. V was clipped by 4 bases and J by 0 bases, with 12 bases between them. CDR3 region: CATSDHYRSSYNEQFF. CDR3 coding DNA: TGTGCCACCAGTGACCATTACAGGAGCTCCTACAATGAGCAGTTCTTC.

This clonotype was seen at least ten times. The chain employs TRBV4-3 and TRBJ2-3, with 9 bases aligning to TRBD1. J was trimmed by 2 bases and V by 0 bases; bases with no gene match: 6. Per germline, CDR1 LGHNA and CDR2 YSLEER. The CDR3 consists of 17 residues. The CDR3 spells CASSQDQGTGLTDTQYF. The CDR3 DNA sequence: TGCGCCAGCAGCCAAGATCAGGGGACAGGGCTCACAGATACGCAGTATTTT.

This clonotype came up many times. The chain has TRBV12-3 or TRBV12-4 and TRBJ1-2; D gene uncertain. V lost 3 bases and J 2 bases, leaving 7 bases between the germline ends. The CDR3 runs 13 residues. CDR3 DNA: TGTGCCAGCAGTTTCGGCCCGAACTATGGCTACACCTTC. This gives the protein CASSFGPNYGYTF.

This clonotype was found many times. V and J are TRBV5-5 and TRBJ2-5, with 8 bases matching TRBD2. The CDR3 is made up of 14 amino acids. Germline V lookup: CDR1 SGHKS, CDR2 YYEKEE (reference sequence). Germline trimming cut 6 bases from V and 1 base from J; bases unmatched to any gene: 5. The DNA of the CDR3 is TGTGCCAGCACCCCACTAGCGGCCCAAGAGACCCAGTACTTC. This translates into CASTPLAAQETQYF.

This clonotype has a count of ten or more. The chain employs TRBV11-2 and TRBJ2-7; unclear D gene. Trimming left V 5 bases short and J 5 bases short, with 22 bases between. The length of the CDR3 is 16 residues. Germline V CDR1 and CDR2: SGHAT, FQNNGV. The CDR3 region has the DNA TGTGCCAGCAGCGTAGGAATAACTTTTTTACGGAACGAGCAGTACTTC. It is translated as CASSVGITFLRNEQYF.

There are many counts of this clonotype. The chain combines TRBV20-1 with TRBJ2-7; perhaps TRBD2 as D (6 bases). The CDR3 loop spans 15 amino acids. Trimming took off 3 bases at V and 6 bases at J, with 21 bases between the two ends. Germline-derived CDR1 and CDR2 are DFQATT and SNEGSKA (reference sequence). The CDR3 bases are TGCAGTGCTAGGGGTCTTGGCAGGGAGGCATCCGAGCAGTACTTC. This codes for CSARGLGREASEQYF.

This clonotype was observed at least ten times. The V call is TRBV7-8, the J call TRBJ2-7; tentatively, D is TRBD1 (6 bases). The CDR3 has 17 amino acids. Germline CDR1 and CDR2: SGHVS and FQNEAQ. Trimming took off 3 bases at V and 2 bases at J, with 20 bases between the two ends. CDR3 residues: CASSFGAPRQDPYEQYF. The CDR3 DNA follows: TGTGCCAGCAGCTTTGGCGCTCCCCGACAGGACCCCTACGAGCAGTACTTC.

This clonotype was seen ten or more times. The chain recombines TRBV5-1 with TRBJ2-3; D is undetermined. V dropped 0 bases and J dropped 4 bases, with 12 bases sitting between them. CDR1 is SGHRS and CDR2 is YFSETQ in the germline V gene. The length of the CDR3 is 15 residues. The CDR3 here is CASSLGQSFSDTQYF. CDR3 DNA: TGCGCCAGCAGCTTGGGGCAGTCCTTTTCAGATACGCAGTATTTT. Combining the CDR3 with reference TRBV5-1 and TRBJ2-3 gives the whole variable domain KAGVTQTPRYLIKTRGQQVTLSCSPISGHRSVSWYQQTPGQGLQFLFEYFSETQRNKGNFPGRFSGRQFSNSRSEMNVSTLELGDSALYLCASSLGQSFSDTQYFGPGTRLTVL.

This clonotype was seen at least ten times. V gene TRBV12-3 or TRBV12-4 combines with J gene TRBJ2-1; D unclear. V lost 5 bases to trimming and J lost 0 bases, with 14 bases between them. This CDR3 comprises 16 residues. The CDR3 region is CASSPRAQSSYNEQFF. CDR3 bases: TGTGCCAGCAGTCCCCGTGCTCAGAGCTCCTACAATGAGCAGTTCTTC.

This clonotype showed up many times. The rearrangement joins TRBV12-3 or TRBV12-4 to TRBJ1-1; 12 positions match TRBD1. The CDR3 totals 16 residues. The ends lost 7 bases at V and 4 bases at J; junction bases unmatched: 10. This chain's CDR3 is CASTDPGQGASTEAFF. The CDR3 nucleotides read TGTGCCAGCACAGACCCGGGACAGGGGGCTTCCACTGAAGCTTTCTTT.

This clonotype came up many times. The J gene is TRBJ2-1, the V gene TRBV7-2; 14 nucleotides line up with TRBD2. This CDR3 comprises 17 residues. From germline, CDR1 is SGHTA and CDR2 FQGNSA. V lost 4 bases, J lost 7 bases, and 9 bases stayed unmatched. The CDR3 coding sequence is TGTGCCAGCAGCTATGGGACTAGCGGGGGCCGGGCTAATGAGCAGTTCTTC. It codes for CASSYGTSGGRANEQFF.

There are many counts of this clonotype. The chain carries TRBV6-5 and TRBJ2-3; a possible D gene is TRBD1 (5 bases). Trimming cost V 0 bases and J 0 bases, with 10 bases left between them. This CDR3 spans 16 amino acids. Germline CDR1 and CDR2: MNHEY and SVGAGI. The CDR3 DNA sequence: TGTGCCAGCAGTTACTCGGGGCGGATTAGCACAGATACGCAGTATTTT. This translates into CASSYSGRISTDTQYF.

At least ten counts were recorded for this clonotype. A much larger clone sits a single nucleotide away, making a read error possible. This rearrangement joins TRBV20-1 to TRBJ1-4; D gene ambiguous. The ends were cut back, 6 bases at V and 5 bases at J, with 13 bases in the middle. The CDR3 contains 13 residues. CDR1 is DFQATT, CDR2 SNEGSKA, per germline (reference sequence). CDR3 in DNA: TGCAGTGCCTGGGGATCGCTCAATGAAAAACTGTTTTTT. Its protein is CSAWGSLNEKLFF.